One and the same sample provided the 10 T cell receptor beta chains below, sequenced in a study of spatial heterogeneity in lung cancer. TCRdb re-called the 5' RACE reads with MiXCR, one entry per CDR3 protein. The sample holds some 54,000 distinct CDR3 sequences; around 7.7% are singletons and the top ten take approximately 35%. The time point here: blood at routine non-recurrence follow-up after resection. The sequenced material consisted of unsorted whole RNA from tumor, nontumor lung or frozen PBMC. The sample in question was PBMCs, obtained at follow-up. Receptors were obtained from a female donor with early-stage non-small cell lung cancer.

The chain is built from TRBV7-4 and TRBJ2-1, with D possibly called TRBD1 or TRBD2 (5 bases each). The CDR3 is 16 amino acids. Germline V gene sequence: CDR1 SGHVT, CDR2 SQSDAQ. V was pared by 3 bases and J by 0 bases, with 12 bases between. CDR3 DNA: TGTGCCAGCAGCTTGGGGGTACGGAGCTCCTACAATGAGCAGTTCTTC. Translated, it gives CASSLGVRSSYNEQFF.

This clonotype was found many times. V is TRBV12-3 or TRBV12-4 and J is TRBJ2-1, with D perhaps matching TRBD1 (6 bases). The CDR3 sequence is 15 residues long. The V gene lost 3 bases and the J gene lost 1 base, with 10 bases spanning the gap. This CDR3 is CASSLSQGSYNEQFF. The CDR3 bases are TGTGCCAGCAGTTTGAGTCAGGGGTCCTACAATGAGCAGTTCTTC.

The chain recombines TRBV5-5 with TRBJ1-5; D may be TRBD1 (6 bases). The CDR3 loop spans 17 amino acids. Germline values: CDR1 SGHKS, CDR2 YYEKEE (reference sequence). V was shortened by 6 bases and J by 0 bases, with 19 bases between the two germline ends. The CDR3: CASNSRWEQGSNQPQHF. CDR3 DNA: TGTGCCAGCAACTCCCGCTGGGAACAGGGTAGCAATCAGCCCCAGCATTTT. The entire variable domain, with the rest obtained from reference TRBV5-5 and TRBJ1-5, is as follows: DAGVTQSPTHLIKTRGQQVTLRCSPISGHKSVSWYQQVLGQGPQFIFQYYEKEERGRGNFPDRFSARQFPNYSSELNVNALLLGDSALYLCASNSRWEQGSNQPQHFGDGTRLSIL.

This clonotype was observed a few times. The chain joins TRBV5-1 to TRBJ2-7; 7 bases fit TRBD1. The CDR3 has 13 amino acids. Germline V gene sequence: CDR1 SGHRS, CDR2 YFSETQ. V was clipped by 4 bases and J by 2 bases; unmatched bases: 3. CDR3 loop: CASSDRATYEQYF. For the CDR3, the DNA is TGCGCCAGCAGCGACAGGGCCACCTACGAGCAGTACTTC.

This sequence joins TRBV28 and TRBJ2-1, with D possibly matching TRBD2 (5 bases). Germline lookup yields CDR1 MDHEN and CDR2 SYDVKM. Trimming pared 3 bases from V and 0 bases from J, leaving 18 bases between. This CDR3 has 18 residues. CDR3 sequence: CASSLPLPGTRSYNEQFF. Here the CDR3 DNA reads TGTGCCAGCAGTTTGCCCCTTCCGGGAACCCGCTCCTACAATGAGCAGTTCTTC.

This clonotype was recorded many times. Written as DNA, the CDR3 is TGTGCCAGCAGCTTCCGACAGGGGACGAACGAGCAGTACTTC. It encodes CASSFRQGTNEQYF. V and J are TRBV7-2 and TRBJ2-7, with 8 bases aligning to TRBD1. CDR3 length: 14 residues. Germline V lookup: CDR1 SGHTA, CDR2 FQGNSA. V dropped 3 bases and J dropped 5; count of bases not matched to a gene: 6.

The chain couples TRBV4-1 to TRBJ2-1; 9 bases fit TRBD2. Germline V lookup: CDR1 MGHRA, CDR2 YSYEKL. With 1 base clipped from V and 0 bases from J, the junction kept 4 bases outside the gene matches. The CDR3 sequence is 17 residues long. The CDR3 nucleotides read TGCGCCAGCAGCCAAGGACTAGCGGTAAGCTCCTACAATGAGCAGTTCTTC. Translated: CASSQGLAVSSYNEQFF.

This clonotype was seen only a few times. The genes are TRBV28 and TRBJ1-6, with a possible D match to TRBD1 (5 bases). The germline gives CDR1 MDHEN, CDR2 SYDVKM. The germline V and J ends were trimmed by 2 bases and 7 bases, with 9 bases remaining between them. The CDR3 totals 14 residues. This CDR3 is CASSLARVNSPLHF. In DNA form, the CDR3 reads TGTGCCAGCAGTTTAGCCAGGGTGAATTCACCCCTCCACTTT.

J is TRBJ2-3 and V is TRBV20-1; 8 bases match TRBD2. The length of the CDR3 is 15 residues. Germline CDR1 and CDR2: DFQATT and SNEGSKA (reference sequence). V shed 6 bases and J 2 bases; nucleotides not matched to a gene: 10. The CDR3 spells CSAKAQRGFTDTQYF. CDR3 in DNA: TGCAGTGCGAAAGCCCAGCGGGGGTTCACAGATACGCAGTATTTT.

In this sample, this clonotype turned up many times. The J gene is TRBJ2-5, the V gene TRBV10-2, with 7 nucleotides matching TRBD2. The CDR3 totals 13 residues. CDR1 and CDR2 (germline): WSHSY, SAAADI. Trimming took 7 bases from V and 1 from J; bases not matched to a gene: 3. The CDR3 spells CASKTSAQETQYF. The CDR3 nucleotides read TGCGCCAGCAAAACTAGCGCCCAAGAGACCCAGTACTTC.